This entry lists 21 T cell receptor beta chains sequenced from one sample in a study of shared clonotypes between healthy human individuals. Some clones are missing from TCRdb's copy, which holds only in-frame ones; the method was immunoSEQ multiplex PCR. The sample holds around 2,000,000 clones, roughly 94% seen once. The sample consisted of naive CD4+ T cells sorted from blood. The subset here: CD45RA+ positively selected. All receptors come from a man younger than 30 in good health.

The chain has TRBV2 and TRBJ2-7; TRBD2 might be the D (6 bases). Germline values: CDR1 SNHLY, CDR2 FYNNEI. The CDR3 is 13 residues long. Trimming cost V 8 bases and J 2 bases, with 13 bases left between them. The CDR3 loop reads CASGRLAPYEQYF. Here the CDR3 DNA reads TGTGCCAGCGGTCGGCTAGCGCCCTACGAGCAGTACTTC.

V and J are TRBV6-5 and TRBJ2-5; D is uncertain. The CDR3 length is 14 residues. The V end lost 6 bases, the J end lost 5 bases, and 16 bases lay between the germline ends. Germline-derived CDR1 and CDR2 are MNHEY and SVGAGI. DNA of the CDR3: TGTGCCAGCAGCCGAGGCAGTCTGAGTGAGACCCAGTACTTC. This codes for CASSRGSLSETQYF.

This CDR3 reads CASASHQGALEQFF. The CDR3 DNA follows: TGTGCCAGCGCAAGCCATCAGGGGGCTCTTGAGCAGTTCTTC. The chain links TRBV25-1 to TRBJ2-1, with 8 nucleotides matching TRBD1. CDR3 length: 14 residues. In germline, CDR1 is MGHDK, CDR2 SYGVNS. After removal of 8 bases from V and 9 bases from J, the junction contained 12 bases not matched to a gene.

V is TRBV5-1 and J is TRBJ2-1, with D maybe TRBD2 (5 bases). CDR3 length: 14 amino acids. Between the trimmed V and J ends, which lost 0 bases and 8 bases, there was a span of 12 bases. Germline lookup yields CDR1 SGHRS and CDR2 YFSETQ. CDR3 bases: TGCGCCAGCAGCTTGGCCGTAGAGGGCTATGAGCAGTTCTTC. It specifies CASSLAVEGYEQFF.

With regard to this clone: Other nucleotide sequences in the sample specify the same CDR3. The gene calls are TRBV4-1 and TRBJ1-5; tentatively, D is TRBD1 (6 bases). There are 16 residues in the CDR3. The V gene lost 3 bases and the J gene lost 0 bases, with 12 bases spanning the gap. Per the germline V gene, CDR1 is MGHRA and CDR2 is YSYEKL. The CDR3, as DNA: TGCGCCAGCAGCCAGGCGACAGGTTATAGCAATCAGCCCCAGCATTTT. As protein: CASSQATGYSNQPQHF.

Concerning this clone: Within the sample, other DNA sequences also encode this same CDR3. This chain uses TRBV5-6 with TRBJ1-1; D perhaps matches TRBD1 (5 bases). The V gene lost 0 bases and the J gene lost 1 base, with 10 bases spanning the gap. The CDR3 spans 15 residues. CDR1 and CDR2 (germline): SGHDT, YYEEEE. CDR3 sequence: CASSLDRGRNTEAFF. CDR3 coding DNA: TGTGCCAGCAGCTTGGATCGGGGACGGAACACTGAAGCTTTCTTT.

CDR3 amino acids: CASSQGAGNTGELFF. The CDR3 DNA reads TGCGCCAGCAGCCAAGGGGCAGGGAACACCGGGGAGCTGTTTTTT. This rearrangement joins TRBV5-1 to TRBJ2-2; tentatively, D is TRBD1 (5 bases). The germline gives CDR1 SGHRS, CDR2 YFSETQ. This CDR3 is built from 15 residues. Trimming shortened V by 4 bases and J by 1 base, and 11 bases separated the two germline ends.

This chain links TRBV6-5 with TRBJ1-2, with 7 positions matching TRBD1. The trim removed 0 bases at V and 2 bases at J, leaving 3 bases unmatched. Germline V lookup: CDR1 MNHEY, CDR2 SVGAGI. There are 15 residues in the CDR3. The CDR3 DNA follows: TGTGCCAGCAGTTACTCGAGAGGGGGCAACTATGGCTACACCTTC. Its translation: CASSYSRGGNYGYTF.

In regard to this clone: The same CDR3 can be traced to other DNA sequences in this sample. The V and J genes are TRBV6-5 and TRBJ2-7; the D is unclear. The length of the CDR3 is 13 residues. The germline gives CDR1 MNHEY, CDR2 SVGAGI. V gave up 2 bases and J gave up 1 base, with 6 bases separating them. CDR3 bases: TGTGCCAGCAGTTACGGGCATTCCTACGAGCAGTACTTC. It encodes CASSYGHSYEQYF.

Remarks on this clone: Within the sample, other DNA sequences also encode this same CDR3. The chain carries TRBV10-1 and TRBJ1-1, with D possibly TRBD1 on 6 matching bases. Looked up from germline, CDR1 is WNHNN and CDR2 is SYGVQD (reference sequence). V was trimmed by 6 bases and J by 0 bases, leaving 8 bases between them. The CDR3 is 13 residues long. In DNA form, the CDR3 reads TGCGCCAGCAGACAGGGAATGAACACTGAAGCTTTCTTT. It encodes CASRQGMNTEAFF.

The gene calls are TRBV4-1 and TRBJ1-1, with 7 bases fitting TRBD1. This CDR3 comprises 15 residues. Trimming cost V 4 bases and J 3 bases; bases outside gene matches: 8. The germline V gene has CDR1 MGHRA and CDR2 YSYEKL. The CDR3 here is CASSPQGGWYTEAFF. CDR3 in DNA: TGCGCCAGCAGCCCGCAGGGGGGTTGGTACACTGAAGCTTTCTTT.

The chain uses TRBV4-3 and TRBJ1-3; 8 nucleotides match TRBD1. The CDR3 contains 17 residues. V lost 3 bases to trimming and J lost 0 bases; unmatched junction nucleotides: 7. CDR1 and CDR2 (germline): LGHNA, YSLEER. The CDR3 DNA reads as TGCGCCAGCAGCCACATCGCTCAGGGGGCCTCTGGAAACACCATATATTTT. The encoded protein is CASSHIAQGASGNTIYF.

The V call is TRBV18, the J call TRBJ2-5; D assignment may be TRBD1 or TRBD2 (6 bases each). CDR1 is KGHSH and CDR2 is LQKENI in the germline V gene. The CDR3 length is 13 residues. V was clipped by 3 bases and J by 9 bases, with 14 bases between them. This CDR3 reads CASSPAPEGAQYF. The DNA for the CDR3 is TGTGCCAGCTCACCCGCGCCGGAGGGGGCCCAGTACTTC.

CDR3 sequence reads: CASTQRVAETTNEKLFF. In nucleotides, the CDR3 is TGTGCCAGTACCCAGAGAGTCGCCGAAACAACTAATGAAAAACTGTTTTTT. The V gene is TRBV19, the J gene TRBJ1-4; D gene ambiguous. CDR3 size: 17 residues. Trimming cost V 7 bases and J 0 bases, with 18 bases left between them. CDR1 and CDR2 from the germline V gene are LNHDA and SQIVND (reference sequence).

This chain links TRBV4-2 with TRBJ1-1; the match to TRBD1 covers 7 bases. The CDR3 length is 16 residues. Trimming at V came to 4 bases and at J to 0 bases, leaving 8 bases not matched to a gene. CDR1 and CDR2 (germline): LGHNA, YNFKEQ. The CDR3 sequence is CASSPLTGNVNTEAFF. CDR3 DNA: TGTGCCAGCAGCCCGCTGACAGGGAATGTGAACACTGAAGCTTTCTTT.

This clone was recorded only once. The rearrangement joins TRBV5-1 to TRBJ2-5; 15 nucleotides line up with TRBD2. Germline V gene sequence: CDR1 SGHRS, CDR2 YFSETQ. The CDR3 extends over 17 amino acids. The V and J ends lost 0 bases and 4 bases, in that order; junction bases with no gene match: 4. This CDR3 reads CASSLAGLAGGRETQYF. In nucleotides, the CDR3 is TGCGCCAGCAGCTTGGCAGGACTAGCGGGGGGGCGAGAGACCCAGTACTTC.

The genes are TRBV10-3 and TRBJ2-1, with 8 bases lining up with TRBD1. The CDR3 sequence is 17 residues long. Germline trimming cut 0 bases from V and 6 bases from J; bases unmatched to any gene: 10. Germline V gene lookup returns CDR1 ENHRY and CDR2 SYGVKD. CDR3 in amino acids: CAISESATGGNPNEQFF. As DNA, the CDR3 is TGTGCCATCAGTGAGTCGGCAACAGGGGGGAATCCCAATGAGCAGTTCTTC.

A single count supports this clone. The chain carries TRBV7-2 and TRBJ2-1, with D maybe TRBD2 (5 bases). V shed 1 base and J shed 11 bases, with 18 bases lying between them. CDR1 and CDR2 (germline): SGHTA, FQGNSA. The CDR3 has 15 amino acids. In DNA form, the CDR3 reads TGTGCCAGCAGCTTAGAAGGCAGCGGACTGGGGAAGCAGTTCTTC. Amino acids: CASSLEGSGLGKQFF.

V is TRBV4-2 and J is TRBJ2-5; TRBD1 or TRBD2 may be the D gene (6 bases each). This CDR3 contains 15 residues. CDR1 is LGHNA and CDR2 is YNFKEQ in the germline V gene. Trimming pared 0 bases from V and 5 bases from J, leaving 13 bases between. The CDR3 DNA reads TGTGCCAGCAGCCAAGATTTCGGGGGCCGGGAGACCCAGTACTTC. Amino acids: CASSQDFGGRETQYF.

A note on this clone: Within the sample, other DNA sequences also encode this same CDR3. The chain links TRBV7-9 to TRBJ2-5, with D hard to call. Germline V gene lookup returns CDR1 SEHNR and CDR2 FQNEAQ (reference sequence). The CDR3 length is 14 residues. The ends were cut back, 2 bases at V and 1 base at J, with 8 bases in the middle. The CDR3 region is CASSLTEIQETQYF. The DNA of the CDR3 is TGTGCCAGCAGCTTAACGGAGATCCAAGAGACCCAGTACTTC.

The chain links TRBV5-4 to TRBJ2-7; 7 bases line up with TRBD1. The ends lost 2 bases at V and 2 bases at J; junction bases unmatched: 4. CDR3 size: 14 residues. The germline V gene encodes CDR1 SGHNT and CDR2 YYREEE (reference sequence). The CDR3 here is CASSFDRVPYEQYF. The CDR3 DNA is TGTGCCAGCAGCTTTGACAGGGTCCCCTACGAGCAGTACTTC.